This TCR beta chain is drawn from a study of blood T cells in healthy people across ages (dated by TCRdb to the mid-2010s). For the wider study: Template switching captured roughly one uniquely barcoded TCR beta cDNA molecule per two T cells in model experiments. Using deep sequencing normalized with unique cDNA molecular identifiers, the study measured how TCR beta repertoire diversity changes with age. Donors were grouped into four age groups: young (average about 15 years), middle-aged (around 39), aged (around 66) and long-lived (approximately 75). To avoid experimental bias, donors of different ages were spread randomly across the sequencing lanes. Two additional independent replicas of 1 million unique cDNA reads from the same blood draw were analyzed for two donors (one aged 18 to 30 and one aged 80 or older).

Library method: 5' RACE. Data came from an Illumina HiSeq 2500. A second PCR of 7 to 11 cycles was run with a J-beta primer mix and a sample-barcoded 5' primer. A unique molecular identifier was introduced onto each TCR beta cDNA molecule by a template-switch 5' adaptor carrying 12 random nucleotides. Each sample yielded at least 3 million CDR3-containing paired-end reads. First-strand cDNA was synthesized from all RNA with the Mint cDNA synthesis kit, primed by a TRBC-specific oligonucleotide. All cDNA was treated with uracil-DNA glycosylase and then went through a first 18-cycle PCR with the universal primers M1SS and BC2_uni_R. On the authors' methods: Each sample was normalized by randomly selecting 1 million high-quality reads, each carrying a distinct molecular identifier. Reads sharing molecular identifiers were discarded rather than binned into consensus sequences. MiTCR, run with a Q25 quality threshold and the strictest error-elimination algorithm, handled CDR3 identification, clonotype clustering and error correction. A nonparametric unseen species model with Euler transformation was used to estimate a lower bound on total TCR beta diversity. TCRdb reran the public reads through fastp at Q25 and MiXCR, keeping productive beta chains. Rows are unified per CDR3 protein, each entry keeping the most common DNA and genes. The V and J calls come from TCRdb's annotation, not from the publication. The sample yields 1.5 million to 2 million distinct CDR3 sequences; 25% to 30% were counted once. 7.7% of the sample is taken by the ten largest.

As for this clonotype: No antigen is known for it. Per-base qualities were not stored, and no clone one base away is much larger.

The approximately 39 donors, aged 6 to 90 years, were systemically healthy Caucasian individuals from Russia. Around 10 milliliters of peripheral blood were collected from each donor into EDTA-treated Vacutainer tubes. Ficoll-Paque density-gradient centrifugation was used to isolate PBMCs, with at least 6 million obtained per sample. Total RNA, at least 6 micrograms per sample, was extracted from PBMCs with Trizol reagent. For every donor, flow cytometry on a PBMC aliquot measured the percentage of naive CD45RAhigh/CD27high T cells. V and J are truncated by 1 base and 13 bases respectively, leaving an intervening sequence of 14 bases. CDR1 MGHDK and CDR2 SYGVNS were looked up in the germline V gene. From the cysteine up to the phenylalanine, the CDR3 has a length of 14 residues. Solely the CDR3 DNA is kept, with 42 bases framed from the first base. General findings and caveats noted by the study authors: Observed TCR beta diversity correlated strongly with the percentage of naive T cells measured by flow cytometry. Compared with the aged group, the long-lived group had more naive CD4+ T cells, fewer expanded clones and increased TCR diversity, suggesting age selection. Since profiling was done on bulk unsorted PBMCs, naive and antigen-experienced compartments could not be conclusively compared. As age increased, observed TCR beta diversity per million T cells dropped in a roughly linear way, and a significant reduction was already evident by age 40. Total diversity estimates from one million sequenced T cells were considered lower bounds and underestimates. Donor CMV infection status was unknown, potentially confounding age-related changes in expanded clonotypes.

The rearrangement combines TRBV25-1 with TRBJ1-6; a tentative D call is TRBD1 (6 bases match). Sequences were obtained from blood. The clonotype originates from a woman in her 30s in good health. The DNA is TGTGCCAGCAGTGAATCAGGGGCGGGGGGCCCCCTCCACTTT. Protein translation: CASSESGAGGPLHF.